This TCR beta chain was captured by sequencing in a study of low-dose radiotherapy and immunotherapy resistance in tumors. cDNA synthesis used a TRAV/TRBV-specific primer set for both chains. With a V-primer adapter and a constant-region primer, TCRs were amplified for roughly 20 PCR cycles. TCRdb ran MiXCR on the reads and lists one entry per CDR3 protein. The table shows 100,000 or so distinct CDR3 sequences, with 20% to 25% occurring only once. This CDR3 is built from 14 residues. The time point: after trial treatment. Treatment specified: LDRT plus nivolumab, ipilimumab, low-dose cyclophosphamide and aspirin (RACIN trial).

The sequencing used PBMCs, collected after low-dose radiotherapy plus immunotherapy. The V and J genes are TRBV26 and TRBJ1-6; the table calls TRBD1, which could not be checked here. TRBV26 is an annotated pseudogene. The source is a male donor with prostate cancer. CDR3 protein: CASSQTGAGSPLHF. In DNA form, the CDR3 reads TGTGCCAGCAGCCAGACAGGGGCAGGGTCACCCCTCCACTTT.